This T cell receptor (delta chain) is from a study of Vδ1+ human thymocytes. Study-level results: In the thymus, TRG and TRD repertoires looked highly polyclonal with Gaussian CDR3 lengths. Bulk repertoire data may be misinterpreted because of unexpected Vdelta2 sequences.

Germline CDR1 TSWWSYY, CDR2 QGS. CDR3 length equals 23 residues. V was trimmed by 1 base and J by 3 bases, leaving 36 bases between them. RNA was extracted from the cells and then reverse transcribed. CDR3 amplicons came from multiplex PCR with pooled V-gene forward and constant-region reverse primers. TCRdb reanalyzed the multiplex PCR reads using CATT. This sample has about 25,000 delta-chain clones, with approximately 7% found just once. As regards this clone: Its target is not known.

The V and J genes are TRDV1 and TRDJ1; D possibly uses TRDD2 or TRDD3 (6 bases each). This sequence originates from a girl younger than two who had congenital heart surgery. Sequenced input: Vdelta1+ gamma-delta thymocytes from the thymus. Stated subset: FACS-sorted CD3+ TCRalphabeta- TCRVdelta1+ TCRVdelta2- thymocytes. The CDR3 nucleotides are TGTGCTCTTGGGGAACCTGAATTCTTCCTTCCCGGGGGACACGATGTCTCCTCCGATAAACTCATCTTT. Translating it yields CALGEPEFFLPGGHDVSSDKLIF.